Included here is one TCR beta chain sequence, with context. J gave up 4 bases and V 5 bases, and 7 bases lay outside the gene matches. CDR1 is KGHSH, CDR2 LQKENI, per germline. CDR3 size: 14 residues. Authors' methods: Scientists estimated how many nucleated cells there were by amplifying reference gene primers. Libraries were prepared by immunoSEQ multiplex PCR; TCRdb keeps only in-frame clonotypes and omits some of them. V, J and clone size reflect that table, while D and trimming were determined from the DNA. The table records 300,000 or so clones, just over 85% of them present only once. The data belong to a study of blood T cell repertoires in COVID-19.

Sequencing was performed on PBMCs or T cells enriched from blood (not recorded which). V gene TRBV18 combines with J gene TRBJ1-2; 7 bases are shared with TRBD1. The receptor comes from a woman aged 35 to 49 with acute COVID-19. This chain's CDR3 is CASSEGQSFYGYTF. Here the CDR3 DNA reads TGTGCCAGCTCAGAGGGACAGTCCTTCTATGGCTACACCTTC.